This TCR beta chain was observed in a study of shared clonotypes between healthy human individuals. On the study more broadly: Plates per donor: three CD4 naive, three CD4 memory, two CD8 naive, one CD8 memory.

V gave up 2 bases and J gave up 7 bases, with 19 bases separating them. From germline, CDR1 is SGHDT and CDR2 YYEEEE. This CDR3 region has 17 residues. Samples underwent the assay at deep level. In replicate PCRs of sorted subsets, approximately 190 ng DNA, roughly 31,000 T cell genomes, was used. Method: immunoSEQ multiplex PCR; TCRdb's copy keeps in-frame clones and lacks some. The profile shows about 2,500,000 clones, about 92% of them singletons. The V gene is TRBV5-6, the J gene TRBJ1-6; D may be TRBD1 (6 bases). The sample comprised naive CD4+ T cells sorted from blood. The subset was: CD45RA+ positively selected. The source of this sequence is a man aged 18 to 35 in good health. CDR3 region: CASSLDGRGPVNSPLHF. CDR3 nucleotides: TGTGCCAGCAGCTTAGACGGGCGGGGGCCTGTGAATTCACCCCTCCACTTT.